The 18 T cell receptor beta chains in this list originate from one sample, sequenced in a study of T cells in Graves' hyperthyroidism and ophthalmopathy. Authors of the study amplified TCR beta CDR3 regions from RNA transcripts. HTBI primers were used for first-round RT-PCR of the TCR CDR3. TCRdb re-called the multiplex PCR reads through MiXCR, storing one row per CDR3 protein. Counted here are over 300,000 distinct CDR3 sequences, more than 11% occurring once; the ten biggest clones make up about 11%. The sequenced material came from blood. The receptors were gathered from a woman aged 60-75 years with Graves' hyperthyroidism.

The rearrangement joins TRBV30 to TRBJ1-4; 8 nucleotides match TRBD1. Per the germline V gene, CDR1 is GTSNPN and CDR2 is SVGIG (reference sequence). The V gene end was trimmed by 2 bases and the J gene end by 5 bases; junction bases not matched to a gene: 13. This CDR3 comprises 17 residues. Here the CDR3 reads CAWSRPWPDRENEKLFF. CDR3 bases: TGTGCCTGGAGTCGGCCGTGGCCGGACAGGGAGAATGAAAAACTGTTTTTT.

The chain links TRBV14 to TRBJ2-5; D is undetermined. The CDR3 length is 16 residues. The germline gives CDR1 SGHDN, CDR2 FVKESK. Trimming pared 2 bases from V and 5 bases from J, leaving 18 bases between. The CDR3 spells CASSQLEQPSRETQYF. The CDR3 coding sequence is TGTGCCAGCAGCCAACTCGAGCAACCGTCAAGGGAGACCCAGTACTTC.

Here the CDR3 reads CSVEDGQSYEQYF. The CDR3 region has the DNA TGCAGCGTTGAGGACGGACAGTCTTACGAGCAGTACTTC. V usage is TRBV29-1 and J usage is TRBJ2-7, with D possibly TRBD1 on 6 matching bases. Trimming removed 3 bases at V and 4 bases at J, with 13 bases between. Per germline, CDR1 SQVTM and CDR2 ANQGSEA. The CDR3 consists of 13 residues.

This clonotype has ten or more counts. This chain connects TRBV6-2 or TRBV6-3 to TRBJ2-3; TRBD2 aligns across 11 bases. The V gene's germline CDR1 is MNHEY and CDR2 SVGEGT. V gave up 7 bases and J gave up 6 bases; unmatched junction bases: 15. CDR3 length: 17 amino acids. CDR3 sequence reads: CASMRGTGTSGLDTQYF. In nucleotides, the CDR3 is TGTGCCAGCATGAGGGGAACCGGGACTAGCGGTCTCGATACGCAGTATTTT.

The rearrangement links TRBV2 to TRBJ2-3, with a weak D call TRBD2 (5 bases). The V gene's germline CDR1 is SNHLY and CDR2 FYNNEI. The CDR3 runs to 10 residues. V shed 6 bases and J shed 11 bases, with 9 bases lying between them. CDR3 coding DNA: TGTGCCAGCAGAGGGAGTCGGCAGTATTTT. As protein: CASRGSRQYF. Together with reference TRBV2 and TRBJ2-3, the CDR3 gives the full variable domain: EPEVTQTPSHQVTQMGQEVILRCVPISNHLYFYWYRQILGQKVEFLVSFYNNEISEKSEIFDDQFSVERPDGSNFTLKIRSTKLEDSAMYFCASRGSRQYFGPGTRLTVL.

Many counts were recorded for this clonotype. The chain couples TRBV2 to TRBJ2-1; D is possibly TRBD2 (6 bases). With 2 bases removed from V and 7 bases from J, the gap between germline ends came to 18 bases. CDR3 length: 16 amino acids. CDR1 is SNHLY and CDR2 is FYNNEI in the germline V gene. As DNA, the CDR3 is TGTGCCAGCAGTGAACTTGTAGCGGAACTAGGGAATGAGCAGTTCTTC. Translating it yields CASSELVAELGNEQFF.

This clonotype was seen more than once but under ten times. This CDR3 reads CASSLGIDQPQHF. The CDR3 DNA reads as TGTGCCAGCAGCTTAGGCATAGATCAGCCCCAGCATTTT. V is TRBV7-9 and J is TRBJ1-5; D unresolved. V gave up 1 base and J gave up 5 bases, with 6 bases separating them. The CDR3 consists of 13 residues. Germline assignment: CDR1 SEHNR and CDR2 FQNEAQ (reference sequence).

This clonotype has a count of ten or more. The chain employs TRBV5-1 and TRBJ2-3; TRBD2 aligns across 12 bases. The germline gives CDR1 SGHRS, CDR2 YFSETQ. The V segment lost 3 bases and the J segment 8 bases; nucleotides outside the gene matches: 10. CDR3 length: 16 amino acids. The CDR3 is CASSSRTSGMGGTQYF. In nucleotides, the CDR3 is TGCGCCAGCAGCTCCCGGACTAGCGGGATGGGCGGTACGCAGTATTTT.

Many counts were recorded for this clonotype. The V call is TRBV3-1, the J call TRBJ2-7; D call uncertain. Deletions cut 2 bases from V and 5 bases from J, with 16 bases between. The CDR3 totals 15 residues. Germline V gives CDR1 LGHDT, CDR2 YNNKEL (reference sequence). CDR3 sequence (DNA): TGTGCCAGCAGCCAATGGTTTCAGGCTAAGGACGAGCAGTACTTC. This codes for CASSQWFQAKDEQYF.

The rearrangement joins TRBV4-1 to TRBJ2-5; 8 nucleotides align to TRBD2. Germline CDR1 MGHRA, CDR2 YSYEKL. V lost 0 bases and J lost 4; bases outside the gene matches: 16. The CDR3 is 19 amino acids. The DNA of the CDR3 is TGCGCCAGCAGCCAAGATTTTGTCAGTTGGCGGGAGGCCGGAGAGACCCAGTACTTC. Translating it yields CASSQDFVSWREAGETQYF.

This clonotype was seen many times. CDR3 sequence reads: CSATDGDEQFF. Written as DNA, the CDR3 is TGCAGTGCTACGGACGGCGATGAGCAGTTCTTC. The J gene is TRBJ2-1, the V gene TRBV20-1; no firm D call. Trimming stripped 4 bases from V and 8 bases from J, with 9 bases between. This CDR3 has 11 amino acids. Germline CDR1 is DFQATT and CDR2 is SNEGSKA (reference sequence).

The chain employs TRBV7-6 and TRBJ1-1; no clear D gene. Germline assignment: CDR1 SGHVS and CDR2 FNYEAQ. The CDR3 is 13 amino acids. Trimming took off 1 base at V and 7 bases at J, with 10 bases between the two ends. This CDR3 reads CASSLGGEDEAFF. The CDR3 DNA is TGTGCCAGCAGCTTAGGTGGAGAGGATGAAGCTTTCTTT.

This clonotype was counted at least ten times. In nucleotides, the CDR3 is TGTGCCAGCAGCGGGACTAGCGGGAGATACGAGCAGTACTTC. Its protein is CASSGTSGRYEQYF. V is TRBV6-1 and J is TRBJ2-7, with TRBD2 matching 14 bases. Germline V gene data show CDR1 as MNHNS and CDR2 as SASEGT. Trimming took 6 bases from V and 4 from J; bases not matched to a gene: 2. CDR3 length: 14 amino acids.

The sample holds many counts of this clonotype. V is TRBV29-1 and J is TRBJ2-5, with D hard to call. The CDR3 covers 12 residues. Trimming took off 5 bases at V and 2 bases at J, with 9 bases between the two ends. The germline CDR1 and CDR2 sequences are SQVTM and ANQGSEA. CDR3 in amino acids: CSVQRVQETQYF. The CDR3 coding sequence is TGCAGCGTTCAACGTGTACAAGAGACCCAGTACTTC.

This clonotype has only a few counts. This sequence joins TRBV24-1 and TRBJ2-3; no clear D gene. The germline V and J ends were trimmed by 5 bases and 0 bases, with 8 bases remaining between them. CDR3 length equals 14 residues. The germline gives CDR1 KGHDR, CDR2 SFDVKD. CDR3 loop: CATSGAPSTDTQYF. The CDR3 region has the DNA TGTGCCACCAGTGGCGCCCCTAGCACAGATACGCAGTATTTT.

V usage is TRBV7-9 and J usage is TRBJ2-2; 10 bases line up with TRBD2. The CDR3 consists of 19 residues. Germline-derived CDR1 and CDR2 are SEHNR and FQNEAQ (reference sequence). The V and J ends lost 5 bases and 1 base, in that order; junction bases with no gene match: 13. CDR3 amino acids: CASSQEVASGSLNTGELFF. DNA of the CDR3: TGTGCCAGCAGCCAAGAAGTTGCTAGCGGGAGCCTGAACACCGGGGAGCTGTTTTTT.

The V call is TRBV18, the J call TRBJ1-5; D is uncertain. This CDR3 is built from 15 residues. CDR1 and CDR2 from the germline V gene are KGHSH and LQKENI. Trimming removed 2 bases at V and 2 bases at J, with 10 bases between. The CDR3 DNA reads TGTGCCAGCTCACCAGTTGGCGTGGGCAATCAGCCCCAGCATTTT. It specifies CASSPVGVGNQPQHF.

Only a few counts were recorded for this clonotype. This chain uses TRBV6-5 with TRBJ2-3, with D perhaps assigned TRBD1 or TRBD2 (5 bases each). Trimming removed 1 base from V and 2 bases from J, with 7 bases in between. The germline V gene has CDR1 MNHEY and CDR2 SVGAGI. This CDR3 has 14 residues. Here the CDR3 reads CASSYYGTTDTQYF. The CDR3 region has the DNA TGTGCCAGCAGTTACTATGGGACCACAGATACGCAGTATTTT.